The source of this TCR beta chain is a study of T cell repertoires in cytomegalovirus infection. Overall study: In the study, CMV epitopes included recently identified HLA-C-restricted and well-studied HLA-B-restricted ones. An indication of both CMV infection and matching HLA type came from public TCR beta signatures.

TCRdb used MiXCR to reprocess the reads, holding one entry per CDR3 protein. The table records about a million distinct CDR3 sequences, roughly 30% of them present only once. In regard to this clonotype: No antigen is known for it.

This CDR3 region has 15 residues. V lost 3 bases, J lost 5 bases, and 8 bases stayed unmatched. Germline CDR1 MDHEN, CDR2 SYDVKM. Whole-study findings and limits: Cumulated frequencies of public TCR beta families served to identify carriers of CMV plus the relevant HLA. Predominance within the ex vivo response was attributable to HLA-C-restricted CMV-specific TCR beta clonotypes.

Sequencing used cultured CD8+ T cells from PBMCs, obtained from culture after CMV antigen stimulation. This clonotype was obtained from a human donor in good health (CMV status not recorded). Some clones in this sample may be carry-over from other donors' samples. The V and J genes are TRBV28 and TRBJ2-5, with 8 positions matching TRBD1. The CDR3 coding sequence is TGTGCCAGCAGTTTTCGACAGGGGCTATGGGAGACCCAGTACTTC. Translated: CASSFRQGLWETQYF.